This T cell receptor beta chain was recorded in a study of cytomegalovirus exposure and HLA in healthy donors. The study's findings and limits: A further, later analysis showed that HLA-associated TCR beta chains (compared with equally common others) were more clonally expanded. Immune exposure information comprised only CMV serostatus.

Germline assignment: CDR1 SEHNR and CDR2 FQNEAQ (reference sequence). The CDR3 is 14 residues long. Note on this clone: Its antigen is unidentified.

The study ran its PCR with 60 Vbeta and 13 Jbeta primers. The data were produced by immunoSEQ multiplex PCR, yet TCRdb's version contains in-frame clones alone and is incomplete. The data hold about 110,000 clones, with less than 85% observed a single time. The receptor comes from a man younger than 45 in good health and CMV-seropositive. V usage is TRBV7-9 and J usage is TRBJ2-5, with 7 bases matching TRBD1. With the DNA end fitting TRBJ2-7 better, the J assignment may be wrong. Sample: PBMCs. As DNA, the CDR3 is TGTGCCAGCAGCCCGTCAGGGGGTTCCTACGAGCAGTACTTC. It codes for CASSPSGGSYEQYF.